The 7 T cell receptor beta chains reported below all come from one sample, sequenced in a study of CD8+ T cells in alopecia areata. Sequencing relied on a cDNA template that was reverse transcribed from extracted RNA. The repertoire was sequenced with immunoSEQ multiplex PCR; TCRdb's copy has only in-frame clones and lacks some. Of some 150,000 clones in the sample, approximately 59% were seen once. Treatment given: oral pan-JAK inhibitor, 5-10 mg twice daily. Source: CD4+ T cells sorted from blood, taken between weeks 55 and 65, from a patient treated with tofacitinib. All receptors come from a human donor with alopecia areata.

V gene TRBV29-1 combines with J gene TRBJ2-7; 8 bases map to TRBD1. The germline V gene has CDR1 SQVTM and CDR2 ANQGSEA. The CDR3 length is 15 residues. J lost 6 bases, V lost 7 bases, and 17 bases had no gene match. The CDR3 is CSAGTGTGTSIEQYF. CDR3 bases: TGCAGCGCCGGAACCGGGACAGGCACCAGCATCGAGCAGTACTTC.

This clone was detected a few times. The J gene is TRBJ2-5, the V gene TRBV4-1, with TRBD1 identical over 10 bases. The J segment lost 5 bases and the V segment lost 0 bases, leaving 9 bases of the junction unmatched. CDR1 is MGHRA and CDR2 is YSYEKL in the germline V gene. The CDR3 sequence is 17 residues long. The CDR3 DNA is TGCGCCAGCAGCCAAGATAAGAAGGGACAGGGGTCGGAGACCCAGTACTTC. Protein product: CASSQDKKGQGSETQYF.

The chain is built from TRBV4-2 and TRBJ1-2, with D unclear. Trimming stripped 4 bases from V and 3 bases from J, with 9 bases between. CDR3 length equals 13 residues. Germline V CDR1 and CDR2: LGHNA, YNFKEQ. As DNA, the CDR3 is TGTGCCAGCAGCCCTGAGACCCACTATGGCTACACCTTC. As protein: CASSPETHYGYTF.

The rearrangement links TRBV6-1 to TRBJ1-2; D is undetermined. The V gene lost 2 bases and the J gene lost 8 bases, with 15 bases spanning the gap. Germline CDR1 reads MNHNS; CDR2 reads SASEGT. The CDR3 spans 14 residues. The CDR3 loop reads CASSEYGAGGGYTF. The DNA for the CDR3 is TGTGCCAGCAGTGAATATGGTGCCGGTGGCGGCTACACCTTC.

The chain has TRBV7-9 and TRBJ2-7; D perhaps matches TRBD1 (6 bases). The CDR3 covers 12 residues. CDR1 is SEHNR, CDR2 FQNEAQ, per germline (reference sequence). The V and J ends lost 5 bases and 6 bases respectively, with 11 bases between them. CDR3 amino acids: CASSRDISEQYF. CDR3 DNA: TGTGCCAGCAGCCGGGACATCAGCGAGCAGTACTTC.

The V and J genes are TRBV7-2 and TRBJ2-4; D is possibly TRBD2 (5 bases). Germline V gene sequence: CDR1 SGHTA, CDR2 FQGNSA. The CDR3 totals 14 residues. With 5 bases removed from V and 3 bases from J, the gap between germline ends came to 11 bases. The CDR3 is CASSLRVVKNIQYF. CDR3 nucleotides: TGTGCCAGCAGCCTGAGGGTCGTCAAAAACATTCAGTACTTC. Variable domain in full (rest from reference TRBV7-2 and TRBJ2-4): GAGVSQSPSNKVTEKGKDVELRCDPISGHTALYWYRQSLGQGLEFLIYFQGNSAPDKSGLPSDRFSAERTGGSVSTLTIQRTQQEDSAVYLCASSLRVVKNIQYFGAGTRLSVL.

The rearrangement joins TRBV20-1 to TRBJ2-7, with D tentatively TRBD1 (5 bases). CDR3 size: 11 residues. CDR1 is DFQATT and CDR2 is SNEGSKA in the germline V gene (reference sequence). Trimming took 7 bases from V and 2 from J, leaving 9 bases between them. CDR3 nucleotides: TGCAGTGTAACGGACACCTACGAGCAGTACTTC. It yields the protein CSVTDTYEQYF.